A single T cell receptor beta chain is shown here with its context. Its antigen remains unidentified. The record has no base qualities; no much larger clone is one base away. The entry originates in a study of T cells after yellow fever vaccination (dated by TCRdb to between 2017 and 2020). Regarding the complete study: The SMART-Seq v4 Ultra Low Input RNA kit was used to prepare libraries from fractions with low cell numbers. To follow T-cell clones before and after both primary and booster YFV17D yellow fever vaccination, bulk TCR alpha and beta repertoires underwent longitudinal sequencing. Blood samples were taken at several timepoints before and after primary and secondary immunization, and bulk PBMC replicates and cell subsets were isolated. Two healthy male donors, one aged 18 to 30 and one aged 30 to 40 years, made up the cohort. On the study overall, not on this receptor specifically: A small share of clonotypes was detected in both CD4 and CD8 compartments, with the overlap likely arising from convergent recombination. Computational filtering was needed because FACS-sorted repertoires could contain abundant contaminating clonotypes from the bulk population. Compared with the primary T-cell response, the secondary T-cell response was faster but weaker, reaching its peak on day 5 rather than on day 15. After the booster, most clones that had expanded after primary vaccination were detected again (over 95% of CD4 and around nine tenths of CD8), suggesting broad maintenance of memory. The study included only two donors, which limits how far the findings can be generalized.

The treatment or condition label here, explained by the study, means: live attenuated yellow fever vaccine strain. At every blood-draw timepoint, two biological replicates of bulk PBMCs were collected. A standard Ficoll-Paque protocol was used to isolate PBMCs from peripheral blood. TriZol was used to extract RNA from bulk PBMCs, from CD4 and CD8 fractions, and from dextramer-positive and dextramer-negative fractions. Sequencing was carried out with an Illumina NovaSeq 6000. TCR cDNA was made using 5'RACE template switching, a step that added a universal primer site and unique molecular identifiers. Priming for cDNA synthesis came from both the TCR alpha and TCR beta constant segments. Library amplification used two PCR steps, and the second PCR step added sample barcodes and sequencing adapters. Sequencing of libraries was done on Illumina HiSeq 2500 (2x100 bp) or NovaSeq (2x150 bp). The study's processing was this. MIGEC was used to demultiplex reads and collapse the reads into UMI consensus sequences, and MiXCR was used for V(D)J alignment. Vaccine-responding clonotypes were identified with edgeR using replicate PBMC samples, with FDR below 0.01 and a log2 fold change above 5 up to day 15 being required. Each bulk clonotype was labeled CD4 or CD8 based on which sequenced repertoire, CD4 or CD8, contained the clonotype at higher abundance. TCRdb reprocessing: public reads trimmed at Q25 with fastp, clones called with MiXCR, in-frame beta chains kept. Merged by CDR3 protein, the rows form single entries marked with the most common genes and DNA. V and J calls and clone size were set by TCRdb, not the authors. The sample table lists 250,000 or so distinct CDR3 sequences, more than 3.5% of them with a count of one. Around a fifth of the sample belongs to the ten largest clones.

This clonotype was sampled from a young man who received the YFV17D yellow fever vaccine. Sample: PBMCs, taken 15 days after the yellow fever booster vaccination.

CDR3 protein: CASSLNGLQETQYF. The DNA is as follows: TGTGCCAGCAGCTTAAACGGACTGCAAGAGACCCAGTACTTC. The rearranged chain carries TRBV7-3 and TRBJ2-5; the D segment could be TRBD2, given 5 matching bases. CDR1 and CDR2 (SGHTA, FQGTGA) derive from the germline V gene. Cut back by 1 base and 2 bases, the V and J ends lie 8 bases apart. The CDR3, from cysteine to phenylalanine, totals 14 residues. Of the read, only the CDR3 DNA is kept; its 42 bases are in frame from base 1. When the CDR3 is completed using the reference TRBV7-3 and TRBJ2-5 genes on either side, the full variable domain is GAGVSQTPSNKVTEKGKYVELRCDPISGHTALYWYRQSLGQGPEFLIYFQGTGAADDSGLPNDRFFAVRPEGSVSTLKIQRTERGDSAVYLCASSLNGLQETQYFGPGTRLLVL.